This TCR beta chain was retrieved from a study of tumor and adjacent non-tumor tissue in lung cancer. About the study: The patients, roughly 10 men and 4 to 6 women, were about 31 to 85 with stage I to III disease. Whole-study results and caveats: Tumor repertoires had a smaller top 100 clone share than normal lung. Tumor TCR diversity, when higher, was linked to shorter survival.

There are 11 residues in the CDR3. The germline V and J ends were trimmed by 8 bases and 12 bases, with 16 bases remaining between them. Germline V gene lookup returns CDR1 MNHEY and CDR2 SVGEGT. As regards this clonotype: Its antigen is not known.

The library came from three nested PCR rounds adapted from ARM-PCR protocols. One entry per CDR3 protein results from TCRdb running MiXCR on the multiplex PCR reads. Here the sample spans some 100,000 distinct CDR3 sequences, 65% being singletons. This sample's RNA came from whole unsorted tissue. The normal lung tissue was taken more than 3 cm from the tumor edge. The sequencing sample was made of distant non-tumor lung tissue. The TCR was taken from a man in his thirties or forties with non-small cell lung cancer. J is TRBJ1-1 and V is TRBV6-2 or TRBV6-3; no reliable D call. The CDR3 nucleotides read TGTGCCAGCGACCCTGGGCTGGAAACTTTCTTT. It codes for CASDPGLETFF.